The 17 T cell receptor beta chains listed next were all sequenced from one sample in a study of regulatory T cells in long-lasting Graves disease. Time point noted: newly diagnosed GD, antithyroid drugs for less than 3 months. From PBMCs, RNA was extracted and then used to make the TCR library. Arm-PCR with iRepertoire HTBI primers amplified the CDR3 regions for these TCR beta libraries. A single record per CDR3 protein comes from TCRdb applying MiXCR to the multiplex PCR reads. The sample lists 400,000 to 550,000 distinct CDR3 sequences; around 15% were seen once. These data were also reused for a study on T cells in Graves' hyperthyroidism and ophthalmopathy.

The starting material was peripheral blood mononuclear cells (PBMCs), obtained at new diagnosis, from a patient treated with antithyroid drugs. These receptors originate from a woman in her late teens or twenties with Graves disease.

This clonotype was observed a handful of times. J is TRBJ2-7 and V is TRBV6-5; TRBD2 matches at 7 bases. From germline, CDR1 is MNHEY and CDR2 SVGAGI. The trim removed 2 bases at V and 2 bases at J, leaving 6 bases unmatched. The length of the CDR3 is 15 residues. The CDR3 coding sequence is TGTGCCAGCAGTTACGTTTGGCTAGCGGCCTACGAGCAGTACTTC. Translation gives CASSYVWLAAYEQYF.

This clonotype has ten or more counts. This sequence joins TRBV11-1 and TRBJ2-1; no firm D call. The CDR3 length is 14 residues. The V end lost 6 bases, the J end lost 0 bases, and 9 bases lay between the germline ends. CDR1 and CDR2 (germline): SGHAT, FQDESV (reference sequence). The CDR3 is CASRRTSSYNEQFF. The CDR3 nucleotides are TGTGCCAGCAGACGGACGAGCTCCTACAATGAGCAGTTCTTC.

The table lists this clonotype with many counts. DNA of the CDR3: TGTGCCAGCAGGGAGACTAGCGGGCCTGGCGAGCAGTACTTC. Translation: CASRETSGPGEQYF. The genes are TRBV2 and TRBJ2-7; 10 positions agree with TRBD2. CDR1 is SNHLY and CDR2 is FYNNEI in the germline V gene. The junction had 8 bases not matched to a gene; V was cut back by 6 bases and J by 6 bases. The CDR3 loop spans 14 amino acids.

This clonotype appeared a few times. The chain uses TRBV29-1 and TRBJ2-3; D is possibly TRBD1 (5 bases). This CDR3 comprises 11 residues. Germline CDR1 reads SQVTM; CDR2 reads ANQGSEA. Trimming stripped 3 bases from V and 5 bases from J, with 6 bases between. CDR3 in DNA: TGCAGCGTTGATAGGGGAGATACGCAGTATTTT. It specifies CSVDRGDTQYF.

About this clonotype itself: Germline is not matched at one junction end, which may reflect a read error. The genes are TRBV20-1 and TRBJ1-5; TRBD1 agrees at 7 bases. Germline loops: CDR1 DFQATT, CDR2 SNEGSKA (reference sequence). The CDR3 is made up of 14 amino acids. The CDR3 region is CSATGGGSNQPHHF. CDR3 nucleotide sequence: TGCAGTGCTACAGGGGGAGGAAGCAATCAGCCCCATCATTTT.

The chain uses TRBV7-9 and TRBJ2-7; D remains ambiguous. In germline, CDR1 is SEHNR, CDR2 FQNEAQ (reference sequence). This CDR3 is 13 amino acids long. V was clipped by 2 bases and J by 6 bases, with 11 bases between them. The chain's CDR3 is CASSLSPTTEQYF. DNA of the CDR3: TGTGCCAGCAGCTTAAGTCCCACGACCGAGCAGTACTTC.

This clonotype was seen repeatedly, ten times or more. The chain is built from TRBV27 and TRBJ2-1, with 12 bases aligning to TRBD2. V gave up 5 bases and J gave up 8 bases; unmatched junction bases: 13. The CDR3 is made up of 17 amino acids. Germline V CDR1 and CDR2: MNHEY, SMNVEV (reference sequence). The CDR3: CASSASWGTSGFYEQFF. CDR3 sequence (DNA): TGTGCCAGCAGTGCCTCTTGGGGGACTAGCGGGTTTTATGAGCAGTTCTTC.

Here the CDR3 reads CASSVEGTYNSPLHF. The CDR3 DNA is TGTGCCAGCAGCGTAGAGGGCACCTATAATTCACCCCTCCACTTT. The V and J genes are TRBV9 and TRBJ1-6, with no clear D. Trimming pared 0 bases from V and 2 bases from J, leaving 6 bases between. From germline, CDR1 is SGDLS and CDR2 YYNGEE. CDR3 length equals 15 residues.

There are many counts of this clonotype. The chain recombines TRBV29-1 with TRBJ2-3; D is perhaps TRBD1 or TRBD2 (6 bases each). CDR3 length equals 13 residues. The germline gives CDR1 SQVTM, CDR2 ANQGSEA. V shed 8 bases and J shed 5 bases, with 17 bases lying between them. CDR3 protein: CSSRGGGVDTQYF. In nucleotides, the CDR3 is TGCAGCTCCAGGGGAGGCGGTGTAGATACGCAGTATTTT.

This clonotype occurred many times. V usage is TRBV27 and J usage is TRBJ1-4; D gene uncertain. The CDR3 consists of 13 residues. Per germline, CDR1 MNHEY and CDR2 SMNVEV (reference sequence). Trimming removed 2 bases from V and 6 bases from J, with 7 bases in between. This CDR3 reads CASSLRLHEKLFF. The DNA of the CDR3 is TGTGCCAGCAGTTTACGTTTGCATGAAAAACTGTTTTTT.

A single count supports this clonotype. V and J are TRBV10-3 and TRBJ1-1; 9 bases agree with TRBD1. Trimming took 10 bases from V and 5 from J; bases not matched to a gene: 8. The CDR3 consists of 13 residues. The germline gives CDR1 ENHRY, CDR2 SYGVKD. CDR3 residues: CATGDRVGTEAFF. CDR3 coding DNA: TGTGCCACTGGGGACAGGGTAGGGACTGAAGCTTTCTTT.

This clonotype was seen at least ten times. CDR3 in amino acids: CASSHQRWDSYEQYF. The DNA of the CDR3 is TGTGCCAGCAGTCACCAACGTTGGGACAGCTACGAGCAGTACTTC. The chain employs TRBV6-1 and TRBJ2-7, with 7 bases that match TRBD1. V shed 5 bases and J 3 bases; nucleotides not matched to a gene: 10. In germline, CDR1 is MNHNS, CDR2 SASEGT. The CDR3 is 15 residues long.

This clonotype was detected only a few times. This rearrangement joins TRBV10-3 to TRBJ2-2, with D possibly being TRBD2 (5 bases). Trimming shortened V by 2 bases and J by 4 bases, and 11 bases separated the two germline ends. The CDR3 has 15 residues. Looked up from germline, CDR1 is ENHRY and CDR2 is SYGVKD. The CDR3 reads CAISERELGTGELFF. The CDR3 nucleotides are TGTGCCATCAGTGAGAGGGAGTTAGGCACCGGGGAGCTGTTTTTT.

This clonotype occurred many times. CDR3 DNA: TGTGCCAGCAGCCCCGAGGCGGGATACGAGCAGTACTTC. Its translation: CASSPEAGYEQYF. V is TRBV11-2 and J is TRBJ2-7; tentatively, D is TRBD2 (6 bases). The germline gives CDR1 SGHAT, CDR2 FQNNGV. Deletions cut 5 bases from V and 4 bases from J, with 12 bases between. The CDR3 totals 13 residues.

This clonotype showed up many times. The chain employs TRBV6-1 and TRBJ2-3; D remains unclear. Germline CDR1 and CDR2: MNHNS and SASEGT. The CDR3 length is 13 residues. In DNA form, the CDR3 reads TGTCGCAGCACGAGCCGGCGTATGGATACGCAGTATTTT. This codes for CRSTSRRMDTQYF.

This rearrangement joins TRBV20-1 to TRBJ1-5, with 7 nucleotides matching TRBD1. The germline gives CDR1 DFQATT, CDR2 SNEGSKA (reference sequence). V was pared by 5 bases and J by 9 bases, with 7 bases of the junction left unmatched. CDR3 length: 12 amino acids. The chain's CDR3 is CSASGTAMPQHF. The CDR3 nucleotides read TGCAGTGCTTCCGGGACAGCCATGCCCCAGCATTTT.

The chain recombines TRBV7-9 with TRBJ2-5, with D perhaps being TRBD1 or TRBD2 (5 bases each). Germline loops: CDR1 SEHNR, CDR2 FQNEAQ (reference sequence). With 3 bases removed from V and 1 base from J, the gap between germline ends came to 9 bases. The CDR3 consists of 14 residues. The CDR3 loop is CASSLGESQETQYF. CDR3 coding DNA: TGTGCCAGCAGCTTGGGGGAAAGCCAAGAGACCCAGTACTTC. The full variable domain, rest sourced from reference TRBV7-9 and TRBJ2-5, is DTGVSQNPRHKITKRGQNVTFRCDPISEHNRLYWYRQTLGQGPEFLTYFQNEAQLEKSRLLSDRFSAERPKGSFSTLEIQRTEQGDSAMYLCASSLGESQETQYFGPGTRLLVL.